This T cell receptor beta chain stems from a study of shared clonotypes between healthy human individuals. The study, taken as a whole, reports: Tissue TCR repertoires likely differ from these blood-only repertoires. Non-shared clonotypes were found to have lower generation probabilities than the clonotypes that were shared by all four of the sorted-subset donors.

Splitting of each subset's genomic DNA was done evenly across several immunoSEQ plates. Replicate PCRs for sorted subsets used around 200 ng DNA; this equaled around 28,000 T cell genomes. Sequenced by immunoSEQ multiplex PCR; TCRdb stores in-frame clones only, minus some. The repertoire holds around 980,000 clones, with about 84% as singletons. V was trimmed by 4 bases and J by 4 bases, leaving 12 bases between them. This CDR3 region has 14 residues. Germline CDR1 SGHNT, CDR2 YYREEE (reference sequence). In regard to this clone: The antigen remains undetermined.

The chain employs TRBV5-4 and TRBJ1-3; tentatively, D is TRBD1 (6 bases). This TCR derives from a young man in good health. Some clones in this sample may be carry-over from other donors' samples. The sequenced material came from memory CD4+ T cells from PBMCs. Subset in this sample: CD45RA-negative fraction. The CDR3 DNA sequence: TGTGCCAGCAGCACGAGGACAGAGGGAAACACCATATATTTT. Protein: CASSTRTEGNTIYF. The full variable domain, in which reference TRBV5-4 and TRBJ1-3 provide the parts outside the CDR3, is ETGVTQSPTHLIKTRGQQVTLRCSSQSGHNTVSWYQQALGQGPQFIFQYYREEENGRGNFPPRFSGLQFPNYSSELNVNALELDDSALYLCASSTRTEGNTIYFGEGSWLTVV.